These 5 T cell receptor beta chains were all obtained from the same sample, sequenced in a study of blood T cell repertoires in COVID-19. The repertoire was sequenced with immunoSEQ multiplex PCR; TCRdb's copy has only in-frame clones and lacks some. The sample holds tens of thousands of clones; around four fifths are singletons and the top ten take around 5%. Specimen: peripheral blood. The receptors were sampled from a man aged 50-60 years with active COVID-19.

The CDR3 sequence is CASSLDRLARTSNTGELFF. CDR3 in DNA: TGTGCCAGCAGCTTAGATAGACTAGCGAGGACCTCGAACACCGGGGAGCTGTTTTTT. This chain links TRBV7-9 with TRBJ2-2; 8 positions match TRBD2. Germline V gene data show CDR1 as SEHNR and CDR2 as FQNEAQ (reference sequence). The CDR3 totals 19 residues. The junction had 10 bases not matched to a gene; V was cut back by 1 base and J by 0 bases. Supplemented by reference TRBV7-9 and TRBJ2-2, the full variable domain reads DTGVSQNPRHKITKRGQNVTFRCDPISEHNRLYWYRQTLGQGPEFLTYFQNEAQLEKSRLLSDRFSAERPKGSFSTLEIQRTEQGDSAMYLCASSLDRLARTSNTGELFFGEGSRLTVL.

Details on this clone: An end of the junction differs from the germline gene, which may be a read error. Other nucleotide sequences in the sample specify the same CDR3. The chain has TRBV5-6 and TRBJ1-3, with a weak D call TRBD1 (5 bases). The germline CDR1 and CDR2 sequences are SGHDT and YYEEEE. CDR3 length: 13 residues. CDR3 protein: CASTRVGQNTIYF. CDR3 bases: TGCGCCAGCACCCGGGTAGGACAAAACACCATATATTTT.

The gene calls are TRBV7-9 and TRBJ2-1; D gene ambiguous. The V end was cut by 4 bases, the J end by 0 bases, with 10 bases between. Looked up from germline, CDR1 is SEHNR and CDR2 is FQNEAQ (reference sequence). The CDR3 runs to 15 residues. The CDR3 loop reads CASSYALSSYNEQFF. In DNA form, the CDR3 reads TGTGCCAGCAGCTACGCATTGAGCTCCTACAATGAGCAGTTCTTC.

This chain joins TRBV29-1 and TRBJ2-1, with 11 bases that match TRBD2. The V gene's germline CDR1 is SQVTM and CDR2 ANQGSEA. Losses at the gene ends were 4 bases for V and 4 bases for J; bases not matched to a gene: 6. The CDR3 contains 15 residues. The CDR3 is CSVGLAGGSYNEQFF. The CDR3 DNA sequence: TGCAGCGTTGGGCTAGCGGGAGGAAGTTACAATGAGCAGTTCTTC.

This clone was counted a few times. The chain uses TRBV4-2 and TRBJ2-1; D is perhaps TRBD1 (6 bases). Germline CDR1 LGHNA, CDR2 YNFKEQ. V was clipped by 4 bases and J by 4 bases, with 17 bases between them. The CDR3 runs 16 residues. In DNA form, the CDR3 reads TGTGCCAGCAGCCTTTACCGGGACATCTCTTACAATGAGCAGTTCTTC. It is translated as CASSLYRDISYNEQFF.